A single sample gave rise to the 21 T cell receptor beta chains below, sequenced in a study of cytomegalovirus exposure and HLA in healthy donors. This PCR relied on a set of 60 Vbeta primers and 13 Jbeta primers. Generated by immunoSEQ multiplex PCR, the TCRdb table keeps only in-frame clones and is missing some. This table holds under 200,000 clones, just under 80% found once. Sequencing used PBMCs. These TCRs come from a woman in her 30s in good health and CMV-seropositive.

CDR3 sequence reads: CSVEGRFTDTQYF. In DNA, the CDR3 is TGCAGCGTTGAAGGGAGATTCACAGATACGCAGTATTTT. The genes are TRBV29-1 and TRBJ2-3; D is unclear. Germline assignment: CDR1 SQVTM and CDR2 ANQGSEA. This CDR3 has 13 amino acids. V was shortened by 1 base and J by 2 bases, with 7 bases between the two germline ends.

The J gene is TRBJ2-7, the V gene TRBV7-9, with D unclear. There are 15 residues in the CDR3. Per the germline V gene, CDR1 is SEHNR and CDR2 is FQNEAQ (reference sequence). Trimming removed 4 bases from V and 6 bases from J, with 19 bases in between. The CDR3 spells CASSYNPPTPPEQYF. As DNA, the CDR3 is TGTGCCAGCAGCTACAACCCCCCCACGCCTCCCGAGCAGTACTTC.

The genes are TRBV6-1 and TRBJ1-2; D gene unclear. This CDR3 contains 15 residues. The V end was cut by 4 bases, the J end by 0 bases, with 12 bases between. CDR1 is MNHNS and CDR2 is SASEGT in the germline V gene. The CDR3 region is CASSGYQVPNYGYTF. In nucleotides, the CDR3 is TGTGCCAGCAGTGGATACCAGGTTCCTAACTATGGCTACACCTTC.

In its sample, this clone was seen once. The chain carries TRBV11-2 and TRBJ1-1; D gene unclear. CDR1 is SGHAT and CDR2 is FQNNGV in the germline V gene. This CDR3 region has 13 residues. Trimming removed 0 bases from V and 11 bases from J, with 13 bases in between. The CDR3, as DNA: TGTGCCAGCAGCTTAGATCCAACGGGTGCGGCTTTCTTT. Protein sequence: CASSLDPTGAAFF.

The chain is built from TRBV5-1 and TRBJ2-3; 15 bases agree with TRBD2. This CDR3 is built from 19 residues. Trimming at V came to 0 bases and at J to 3 bases, leaving 8 bases not matched to a gene. Looked up from germline, CDR1 is SGHRS and CDR2 is YFSETQ. The CDR3 DNA is TGCGCCAGCAGCTTGGTGGGACTAGCGGGAGGTATTATAACAGATACGCAGTATTTT. It specifies CASSLVGLAGGIITDTQYF.

This clone was observed a single time. The chain recombines TRBV27 with TRBJ2-5, with D perhaps TRBD1 (6 bases). CDR3 length equals 13 residues. V gave up 4 bases and J gave up 4 bases, with 10 bases separating them. Germline values: CDR1 MNHEY, CDR2 SMNVEV (reference sequence). As DNA, the CDR3 is TGTGCCAGCAGTTCAGGGGCTCGAGAGACCCAGTACTTC. Translation: CASSSGARETQYF.

The chain uses TRBV6-5 and TRBJ2-7, with 10 bases matching TRBD2. Looked up from germline, CDR1 is MNHEY and CDR2 is SVGAGI. Trimming removed 6 bases from V and 0 bases from J; junction bases left unmatched: 5. This CDR3 contains 15 residues. The CDR3 region is CASRGTSVDSYEQYF. The DNA of the CDR3 is TGTGCCAGCAGAGGGACTAGCGTGGACTCCTACGAGCAGTACTTC.

V is TRBV14 and J is TRBJ2-6; TRBD1 matches 8 bases. The CDR3 contains 19 residues. The germline V gene has CDR1 SGHDN and CDR2 FVKESK. V lost 4 bases and J lost 1; bases outside the gene matches: 12. CDR3 nucleotides: TGTGCCAGCAGCCCCCATTTGACAGGGGTACGGTCTGGGGCCAACGTCCTGACTTTC. It specifies CASSPHLTGVRSGANVLTF.

The chain couples TRBV5-6 to TRBJ2-7; unclear D gene. The germline V gene encodes CDR1 SGHDT and CDR2 YYEEEE. The CDR3 length is 14 residues. V gave up 4 bases and J gave up 5 bases, with 16 bases separating them. This CDR3 is CASSRMSYDNEQYF. The CDR3 nucleotides read TGTGCCAGCAGCCGTATGAGCTACGATAACGAGCAGTACTTC.

The V and J genes are TRBV21-1 and TRBJ2-7; TRBD1 is the table's D call and was not checked against the DNA. TRBV21-1 is shown as a pseudogene. This CDR3 is built from 12 residues. The DNA for the CDR3 is TGTGCCAGCAGCAGACACAGCCTTAGGCAGTACTTC. Protein product: CASSRHSLRQYF.

The chain employs TRBV7-2 and TRBJ2-5; D possibly corresponds to TRBD1 (7 bases). The CDR3 has 15 residues. V was pared by 1 base and J by 4 bases, with 13 bases between. Germline-derived CDR1 and CDR2 are SGHTA and FQGNSA. CDR3 sequence: CASSLVFRGAETQYF. The CDR3 region has the DNA TGTGCCAGCAGCTTAGTGTTCAGGGGGGCAGAGACCCAGTACTTC.

This chain joins TRBV6-1 and TRBJ2-1; 7 bases fit TRBD1. The germline CDR1 and CDR2 sequences are MNHNS and SASEGT. The trim removed 1 base at V and 7 bases at J, leaving 16 bases unmatched. CDR3 length: 18 residues. The DNA for the CDR3 is TGTGCCAGCAGTGAAGGGCTGAGGGGGCACCGAACGGGGAATGAGCAGTTCTTC. Residues: CASSEGLRGHRTGNEQFF.

This chain uses TRBV4-3 with TRBJ1-1, with D perhaps matching TRBD1 (5 bases). The germline CDR1 and CDR2 sequences are LGHNA and YSLEER. V was cut by 0 bases and J by 7 bases, with 15 bases left in between. The CDR3 spans 15 residues. The CDR3 spells CASSQDRAPTGEAFF. CDR3 DNA: TGCGCCAGCAGCCAAGATCGGGCCCCCACAGGTGAAGCTTTCTTT.

The chain couples TRBV14 to TRBJ2-3; 13 bases agree with TRBD2. CDR3 length: 16 amino acids. Germline trimming cut 6 bases from V and 3 bases from J; bases unmatched to any gene: 6. CDR1 is SGHDN, CDR2 FVKESK, per germline. The CDR3 protein is CASRRTSGSGTDTQYF. DNA for the CDR3: TGTGCCAGCAGAAGGACTAGCGGGAGTGGTACAGATACGCAGTATTTT.

This clone has a single count. CDR3 loop: CASSLGRNRVDLYEQYF. CDR3 coding DNA: TGTGCCAGCAGCTTAGGCCGAAACAGGGTAGACCTGTACGAGCAGTACTTC. The J gene is TRBJ2-7, the V gene TRBV13, with D possibly being TRBD1 (6 bases). Germline CDR1 and CDR2: PRHDT and FYEKMQ (reference sequence). The V and J ends lost 0 bases and 4 bases respectively, with 19 bases between them. The CDR3 is 17 residues long.

This clone occurred a few times. The J gene is TRBJ2-1, the V gene TRBV7-2, with 7 bases matching TRBD2. V was clipped by 3 bases and J by 14 bases; unmatched bases: 7. The CDR3 is made up of 12 amino acids. The V gene's germline CDR1 is SGHTA and CDR2 FQGNSA. The DNA of the CDR3 is TGTGCCAGCAGCTTGAGCGGGGCGGGGAAGTTCTTC. Encoded protein: CASSLSGAGKFF. The full variable domain, in which reference TRBV7-2 and TRBJ2-1 provide the parts outside the CDR3, is GAGVSQSPSNKVTEKGKDVELRCDPISGHTALYWYRQSLGQGLEFLIYFQGNSAPDKSGLPSDRFSAERTGGSVSTLTIQRTQQEDSAVYLCASSLSGAGKFFGPGTRLTVL.

V gene TRBV11-3 combines with J gene TRBJ2-5; D is undetermined. CDR1 is SGHNT and CDR2 is YENEEA in the germline V gene. The CDR3 loop spans 12 amino acids. Trimming removed 0 bases from V and 3 bases from J, with 2 bases in between. The CDR3 nucleotides read TGTGCCAGCAGCTTAGACGAAGAGACCCAGTACTTC. It codes for CASSLDEETQYF.

This clone was counted between two and nine times. The rearrangement uses TRBV7-2 and TRBJ1-2; D is possibly TRBD1 (5 bases). Deletions cut 3 bases from V and 7 bases from J, with 15 bases between. The CDR3 loop spans 14 amino acids. The germline V gene has CDR1 SGHTA and CDR2 FQGNSA. In nucleotides, the CDR3 is TGTGCCAGCAGCTTGGATAGGGGTCAGGGTGGCTACACCTTC. Its protein is CASSLDRGQGGYTF.

To note about this clone: The junction departs from the called germline gene at one end, perhaps through a read error. The rearrangement uses TRBV7-7 and TRBJ2-7; TRBD1 matches at 7 bases. Germline values: CDR1 SSHAT, CDR2 FNYEAQ (reference sequence). The CDR3 extends over 13 amino acids. CDR3 nucleotides: TGTGCTAGCAGCGCGGACAGGTACGACGAGCAGTACTTC. This sequence encodes CASSADRYDEQYF.

This rearrangement joins TRBV11-2 to TRBJ1-1; tentative D call: TRBD1 (5 bases). Germline-derived CDR1 and CDR2 are SGHAT and FQNNGV. The CDR3 loop spans 14 amino acids. The V gene lost 4 bases and the J gene lost 1 base, with 10 bases spanning the gap. CDR3 amino acids: CASSSGRWNTEAFF. CDR3 sequence (DNA): TGTGCCAGCAGCTCAGGGCGATGGAACACTGAAGCTTTCTTT.

The chain has TRBV7-9 and TRBJ1-1, with D uncertain. The CDR3 is made up of 13 amino acids. Trimming took 2 bases from V and 1 from J, leaving 5 bases between them. CDR1 and CDR2 from the germline V gene are SEHNR and FQNEAQ (reference sequence). The CDR3: CASSLTRNTEAFF. CDR3 DNA: TGTGCCAGCAGCTTAACGAGGAACACTGAAGCTTTCTTT.